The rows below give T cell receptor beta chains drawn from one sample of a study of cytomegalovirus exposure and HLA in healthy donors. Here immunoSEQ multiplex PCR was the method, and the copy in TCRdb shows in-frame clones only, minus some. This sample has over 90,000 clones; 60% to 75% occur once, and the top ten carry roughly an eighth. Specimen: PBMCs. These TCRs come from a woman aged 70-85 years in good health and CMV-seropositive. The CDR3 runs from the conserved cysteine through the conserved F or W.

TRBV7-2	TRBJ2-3	CASSRIRGASGRTDTQYF
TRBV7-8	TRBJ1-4	CASSHRTGSVGEKLFF
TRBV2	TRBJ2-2	CAKGQAINTGELFF
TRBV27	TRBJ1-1	CASSSPVIRDRGRVNTEAFF
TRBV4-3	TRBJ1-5	CASSQSGTGNQPQHF
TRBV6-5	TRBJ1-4	CASSVTGTNEKLFF
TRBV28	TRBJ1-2	CASSLGGAEEYRGYTF
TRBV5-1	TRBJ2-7	CASSMDRVTYEQYF
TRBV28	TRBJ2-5	CASSQRLGRGGRLRQETQYF
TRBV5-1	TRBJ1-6	CASSFPGQGRSLHF
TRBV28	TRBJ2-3	CASSRGPWDTQYF
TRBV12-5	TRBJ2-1	CASGPGLADNEQFF
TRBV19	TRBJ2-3	CASSMAQFTDTQYF
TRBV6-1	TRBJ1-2	CASSESGDSANYGYTF
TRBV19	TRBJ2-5	CASSMGDSPSETQYF
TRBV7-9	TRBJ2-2	CSSSFNSGGGELFF
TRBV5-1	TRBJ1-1	CASSFRQGASTEAFF
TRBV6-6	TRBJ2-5	CASIPTSGGEETQYF
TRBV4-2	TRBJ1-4	CASSPYGGATNEKLFF
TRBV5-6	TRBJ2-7	CASSPLQGYEQYF
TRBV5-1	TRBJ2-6	CASRVAGGAGANVLTF
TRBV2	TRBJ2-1	CASQGVTDEQFF
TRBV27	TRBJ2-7	CASSQRLATSYEQYF
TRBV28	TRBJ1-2	CASSGGGNYGYTF
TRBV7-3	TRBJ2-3	CASSIGTARSDTQYF
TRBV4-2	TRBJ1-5	CASSQDRSHGQPQHF
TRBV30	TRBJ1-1	CAWSGGAEAFF
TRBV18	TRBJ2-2	CASSPSSGRVHTGELFF
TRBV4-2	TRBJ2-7	CASSQDTDREQYF
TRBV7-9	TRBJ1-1	CSSSLQGAANTEAFF
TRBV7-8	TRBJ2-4	CASSLGLAGGPGKNIQYF
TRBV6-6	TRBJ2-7	CASSYSLAAYEQYF
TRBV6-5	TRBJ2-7	CASSYQGSGGRYEQYF
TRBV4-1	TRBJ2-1	CASSQSSGGFYNEQFF
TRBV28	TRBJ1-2	CASSSHIAGSNYGYTF
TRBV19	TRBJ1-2	CASSIEGTGDYGYTF
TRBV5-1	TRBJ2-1	CASSLEGVMNEQFF
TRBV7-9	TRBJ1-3	CASGPTGFGNTIYF
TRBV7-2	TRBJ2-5	CASSSGQGGTQYF
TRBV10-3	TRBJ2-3	CAIRTTDTQYF
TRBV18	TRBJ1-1	CASSPQDFPNTEAFF
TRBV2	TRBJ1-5	CASSVQGLGQPQHF
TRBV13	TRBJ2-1	CASRALAPSSYNEQFF
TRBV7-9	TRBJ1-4	CASRTLGIADEKLFF
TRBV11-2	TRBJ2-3	CASSLGQIDTDTQYF
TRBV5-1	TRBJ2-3	CASSFLTGTDTQYF
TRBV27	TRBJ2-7	CASSFYGSSYEQYF
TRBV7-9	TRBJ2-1	CASSLGQVNEQFF
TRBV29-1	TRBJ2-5	CSVVWMTGEETQYF
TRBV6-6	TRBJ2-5	CASSYVKGAGETQYF
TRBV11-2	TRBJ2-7	CASSQRGAKYF
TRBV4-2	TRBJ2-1	CASSQALASSYNEQFF
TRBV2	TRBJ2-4	CASQTGQGTKNIQYF
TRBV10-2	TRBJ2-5	CASLAGLRETQYF
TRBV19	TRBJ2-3	CASRDAGGTDTQYF